These 31 T cell receptor beta chains share one sample of origin, sequenced in a study of CD8 T cells in ankylosing spondylitis. Overall study findings and caveats: Apparently characteristic of ankylosing spondylitis blood was a TCR beta motif (eight highly homologous variants).

For these receptors, no antigen is known. A single record per CDR3 protein comes from TCRdb applying MiXCR to the 5' RACE reads. The sample has 670,000 or so distinct CDR3 sequences; around 19% are singletons. Sequenced: blood, either unsorted or a sorted T cell fraction (not recorded which). These receptors all come from a male donor with ankylosing spondylitis.

The CDR3 here is CASSLRVEGYTEAFF. CDR3 DNA: TGTGCCAGCAGTTTAAGGGTTGAGGGTTACACTGAAGCTTTCTTT. This chain links TRBV12-3 or TRBV12-4 with TRBJ1-1; D is unresolved. CDR3 length equals 15 residues. Trimming took off 2 bases at V and 3 bases at J, with 13 bases between the two ends.

Only a few counts were recorded for this clonotype. This chain uses TRBV11-1 with TRBJ2-5; D is ambiguous. The length of the CDR3 is 12 residues. V lost 4 bases and J lost 1, with 4 bases in between. The germline gives CDR1 SGHAT, CDR2 FQDESV (reference sequence). Here the CDR3 reads CASSWFQETQYF. The CDR3 DNA sequence: TGTGCCAGCAGCTGGTTCCAAGAGACCCAGTACTTC.

This clonotype turned up a few times. The V call is TRBV29-1, the J call TRBJ2-1; 9 nucleotides agree with TRBD2. Losses at the gene ends were 6 bases for V and 6 bases for J; bases not matched to a gene: 9. Per germline, CDR1 SQVTM and CDR2 ANQGSEA. The CDR3 covers 14 residues. CDR3 sequence (DNA): TGCAGCGTGGATTCCGGGACTAGCATCAATGAGCAGTTCTTC. It translates to CSVDSGTSINEQFF.

This clonotype was recorded a few times. The chain couples TRBV5-1 to TRBJ1-6; no clear D gene. Germline V gene lookup returns CDR1 SGHRS and CDR2 YFSETQ. This CDR3 comprises 14 residues. V lost 2 bases, J lost 11 bases, and 14 bases lay in between. The CDR3 region has the DNA TGCGCCAGCAGCTTTGGCGGCCTAACTGCACCCCTCCACTTT. Its protein is CASSFGGLTAPLHF.

This clonotype was seen many times. This rearrangement joins TRBV18 to TRBJ1-2; D not resolved. CDR1 and CDR2 from the germline V gene are KGHSH and LQKENI. V was pared by 5 bases and J by 2 bases, with 9 bases between. The length of the CDR3 is 13 residues. The CDR3 DNA is TGTGCCAGCTCAGCTGCACGAAACTATGGCTACACCTTC. Translating gives CASSAARNYGYTF.

The rearrangement joins TRBV5-1 to TRBJ2-1, with D perhaps matching TRBD1 (5 bases). V lost 6 bases and J lost 3, with 10 bases in between. Germline CDR1 is SGHRS and CDR2 is YFSETQ. The CDR3 length is 13 residues. CDR3 region: CASKMDNYNEQFF. The CDR3, as DNA: TGCGCCAGCAAGATGGACAACTACAATGAGCAGTTCTTC. Full variable domain (remainder filled in from reference TRBV5-1 and TRBJ2-1): KAGVTQTPRYLIKTRGQQVTLSCSPISGHRSVSWYQQTPGQGLQFLFEYFSETQRNKGNFPGRFSGRQFSNSRSEMNVSTLELGDSALYLCASKMDNYNEQFFGPGTRLTVL.

This clonotype has more than one count but fewer than ten. The chain employs TRBV20-1 and TRBJ1-4; D unclear. The CDR3 totals 16 residues. V dropped 0 bases and J dropped 0 bases, with 11 bases sitting between them. Germline V gives CDR1 DFQATT, CDR2 SNEGSKA (reference sequence). CDR3 in amino acids: CSARDTGWATNEKLFF. In DNA, the CDR3 is TGCAGTGCTAGAGATACGGGTTGGGCAACTAATGAAAAACTGTTTTTT.

The table lists this clonotype with a few counts. The V and J genes are TRBV28 and TRBJ2-7, with 10 nucleotides matching TRBD2. The CDR3 has 16 residues. Germline CDR1 reads MDHEN; CDR2 reads SYDVKM. Trimming took 5 bases from V and 3 from J; bases not matched to a gene: 10. Here the CDR3 reads CASSPLLAGVFYEQYF. The CDR3 bases are TGTGCCAGCAGTCCCTTGCTAGCGGGAGTGTTCTACGAGCAGTACTTC.

The chain employs TRBV5-5 and TRBJ1-1; the D gene is possibly TRBD1 (6 bases). The V and J ends lost 6 bases and 1 base respectively, with 10 bases between them. CDR1 and CDR2 from the germline V gene are SGHKS and YYEKEE (reference sequence). CDR3 length: 13 amino acids. The CDR3 sequence is CASTSQGNTEAFF. The CDR3, as DNA: TGTGCCAGCACCTCACAGGGGAACACTGAAGCTTTCTTT.

In its sample, this clonotype was seen many times. The chain has TRBV12-3 or TRBV12-4 and TRBJ2-3, with 10 bases aligning to TRBD1. The CDR3 consists of 15 residues. The J segment lost 3 bases and the V segment lost 5 bases, leaving 5 bases of the junction unmatched. The chain's CDR3 is CASSPGTGVTDTQYF. The CDR3 bases are TGTGCCAGCAGTCCCGGGACAGGGGTTACAGATACGCAGTATTTT.

Only a few counts were recorded for this clonotype. The rearrangement joins TRBV12-3 or TRBV12-4 to TRBJ2-1, with a possible D match to TRBD1 (5 bases). The CDR3 consists of 16 residues. V shed 5 bases and J shed 2 bases, with 16 bases lying between them. CDR3 in amino acids: CASSPGMDIAYNEQFF. The DNA of the CDR3 is TGTGCCAGCAGTCCCGGCATGGACATCGCCTACAATGAGCAGTTCTTC.

This clonotype has only one observation. The V and J genes are TRBV20-1 and TRBJ2-7; 14 bases are a match to TRBD2. The V gene's germline CDR1 is DFQATT and CDR2 SNEGSKA (reference sequence). The CDR3 covers 15 residues. The J segment lost 4 bases and the V segment lost 0 bases, leaving 2 bases of the junction unmatched. The CDR3 DNA is TGCAGTGCTAGAGAGTGGACTAGCGGGAGGTACGAGCAGTACTTC. Its protein product is CSAREWTSGRYEQYF.

This chain uses TRBV4-1 with TRBJ2-7; TRBD1 is a possible D gene (6 bases). The CDR3 totals 16 residues. Trimming removed 4 bases at V and 0 bases at J, with 16 bases between. The germline V gene has CDR1 MGHRA and CDR2 YSYEKL. In DNA, the CDR3 is TGCGCCAGCAGCCGAACGGTGGTGGACAGCTCCTACGAGCAGTACTTC. Amino acids: CASSRTVVDSSYEQYF.

The chain recombines TRBV29-1 with TRBJ2-7; D not resolved. The CDR3 totals 12 residues. Per the germline V gene, CDR1 is SQVTM and CDR2 is ANQGSEA. Trimming shortened V by 3 bases and J by 1 base, and 7 bases separated the two germline ends. The CDR3 region has the DNA TGCAGCGTTGAGGTGCAATCCTACGAGCAGTACTTC. It translates to CSVEVQSYEQYF.

The V gene is TRBV2, the J gene TRBJ1-2; no clear D. The CDR3 has 13 amino acids. Trimming shortened V by 5 bases and J by 1 base, and 8 bases separated the two germline ends. CDR1 SNHLY and CDR2 FYNNEI come from the germline V gene. The CDR3 here is CASSLQNNYGYTF. In nucleotides, the CDR3 is TGTGCCAGCAGTTTACAGAATAACTATGGCTACACCTTC.

The rearrangement joins TRBV11-1 to TRBJ2-2, with 10 bases that match TRBD2. Germline assignment: CDR1 SGHAT and CDR2 FQDESV (reference sequence). The CDR3 has 17 residues. Trimming removed 3 bases from V and 5 bases from J; junction bases left unmatched: 9. The CDR3 protein is CASSFRTSGKGTGELFF. CDR3 coding DNA: TGTGCCAGCAGCTTCCGAACTAGCGGGAAGGGGACCGGGGAGCTGTTTTTT.

The chain links TRBV3-1 to TRBJ1-6; TRBD1 agrees at 8 bases. The J segment lost 7 bases and the V segment lost 4 bases, leaving 9 bases of the junction unmatched. CDR3 length equals 16 residues. Germline V gene sequence: CDR1 LGHDT, CDR2 YNNKEL (reference sequence). The CDR3 DNA follows: TGTGCCAGCAGCCTACGCCTAACAGGGGGAAATTCACCCCTCCACTTT. It encodes CASSLRLTGGNSPLHF.

This clonotype was seen ten or more times. In DNA, the CDR3 is TGTGCCATCAGCGGGACAGGTAGCAATCAGCCCCAGCATTTT. As protein: CAISGTGSNQPQHF. The V call is TRBV10-3, the J call TRBJ1-5; TRBD1 agrees at 8 bases. J gave up 0 bases and V 6 bases, and 1 base lay outside the gene matches. CDR1 and CDR2 (germline): ENHRY, SYGVKD. The CDR3 runs to 14 residues.

This chain links TRBV4-3 with TRBJ2-7; 9 bases align to TRBD1. The CDR3 sequence is 15 residues long. With V trimmed by 3 bases and J by 2 bases, 5 bases remained unmatched. From germline, CDR1 is LGHNA and CDR2 YSLEER. The CDR3 is CASSHKTGGAYEQYF. CDR3 DNA: TGCGCCAGCAGCCACAAAACAGGGGGCGCCTACGAGCAGTACTTC.

This clonotype was recorded a few times. The chain is built from TRBV6-2 or TRBV6-3 and TRBJ2-1; 8 bases line up with TRBD2. The CDR3 length is 17 residues. V shed 2 bases and J 5 bases; nucleotides not matched to a gene: 11. Germline V gives CDR1 MNHEY, CDR2 SVGEGT. CDR3 in amino acids: CASSYTFIAGSHNEQFF. In DNA, the CDR3 is TGTGCCAGCAGTTACACATTTATAGCGGGGAGCCACAATGAGCAGTTCTTC.

The V gene is TRBV20-1, the J gene TRBJ2-7, with TRBD2 identical over 9 bases. Germline lookup yields CDR1 DFQATT and CDR2 SNEGSKA (reference sequence). The CDR3 length is 17 residues. The J segment lost 5 bases and the V segment lost 0 bases, leaving 14 bases of the junction unmatched. CDR3 nucleotides: TGCAGTGCTAGAGATCTTACGGGGCGGGAGGGCCAACACGAGCAGTACTTC. It specifies CSARDLTGREGQHEQYF.

The V gene is TRBV7-3, the J gene TRBJ2-2, with 13 bases identical to TRBD2. The length of the CDR3 is 17 residues. Germline loops: CDR1 SGHTA, CDR2 FQGTGA. The junction had 4 bases not matched to a gene; V was cut back by 4 bases and J by 2 bases. The CDR3 DNA reads TGTGCCAGCAGCTCACGGACTAGCGGGAGCAACACCGGGGAGCTGTTTTTT. As protein: CASSSRTSGSNTGELFF. The full variable domain, rest sourced from reference TRBV7-3 and TRBJ2-2, is GAGVSQTPSNKVTEKGKYVELRCDPISGHTALYWYRQSLGQGPEFLIYFQGTGAADDSGLPNDRFFAVRPEGSVSTLKIQRTERGDSAVYLCASSSRTSGSNTGELFFGEGSRLTVL.

The chain uses TRBV5-1 and TRBJ2-1; D not certain. This CDR3 comprises 17 residues. Between the trimmed V and J ends, which lost 1 base and 6 bases, there was a span of 20 bases. Germline V gene sequence: CDR1 SGHRS, CDR2 YFSETQ. DNA of the CDR3: TGCGCCAGCAGCTTGTCCCTTACTACAAAGGATGCCAATGAGCAGTTCTTC. Translation: CASSLSLTTKDANEQFF.

A few counts support this clonotype. V usage is TRBV5-6 and J usage is TRBJ2-7, with TRBD2 identical over 7 bases. The CDR3 contains 17 residues. J was trimmed by 4 bases and V by 2 bases; bases with no gene match: 15. CDR1 SGHDT and CDR2 YYEEEE come from the germline V gene. The chain's CDR3 is CASSLRREPIKGYEQYF. CDR3 nucleotides: TGTGCCAGCAGCTTAAGGCGGGAGCCAATAAAGGGTTACGAGCAGTACTTC.

V gene TRBV12-3 or TRBV12-4 combines with J gene TRBJ2-1; 12 bases are a match to TRBD2. J was trimmed by 3 bases and V by 2 bases; bases with no gene match: 2. The CDR3 is 16 residues long. CDR3 DNA: TGTGCCAGCAGTTTAAGGACTAGCGGGGACTACAATGAGCAGTTCTTC. This encodes CASSLRTSGDYNEQFF.

The table lists this clonotype with a few counts. The rearrangement joins TRBV12-3 or TRBV12-4 to TRBJ1-5, with TRBD1 matching over 9 bases. CDR3 length: 14 residues. V gave up 6 bases and J gave up 6 bases; unmatched junction bases: 6. CDR3 region: CASRYTGGGQPQHF. The CDR3 coding sequence is TGTGCCAGCAGATATACAGGGGGCGGTCAGCCCCAGCATTTT.

The J gene is TRBJ2-1, the V gene TRBV29-1, with 10 nucleotides matching TRBD1. Germline V gene sequence: CDR1 SQVTM, CDR2 ANQGSEA. The CDR3 covers 13 residues. The J segment lost 9 bases and the V segment lost 6 bases, leaving 8 bases of the junction unmatched. The CDR3 spells CSVRQGANIEQFF. As DNA, the CDR3 is TGCAGCGTGCGACAGGGGGCGAACATTGAGCAGTTCTTC.

This clonotype was counted between two and nine times. This rearrangement joins TRBV5-1 to TRBJ1-1; 8 bases match TRBD1. This CDR3 contains 15 residues. Per the germline V gene, CDR1 is SGHRS and CDR2 is YFSETQ. The V segment lost 3 bases and the J segment 3 bases; nucleotides outside the gene matches: 7. The DNA of the CDR3 is TGCGCCAGCAGCTGGAGCCTGACAGGGGACACTGAAGCTTTCTTT. Translated: CASSWSLTGDTEAFF.

This clonotype turned up a few times. This sequence joins TRBV12-3 or TRBV12-4 and TRBJ1-6; D unclear. Trimming left V 2 bases short and J 10 bases short, with 9 bases between. The CDR3 is made up of 13 amino acids. Here the CDR3 reads CASSLSGGSPLHF. The DNA for the CDR3 is TGTGCCAGCAGTTTAAGTGGTGGCTCACCCCTCCACTTT.

This clonotype was seen a few times. The chain has TRBV6-5 and TRBJ1-1; the D gene is possibly TRBD1 (5 bases). The CDR3 has 17 residues. Germline values: CDR1 MNHEY, CDR2 SVGAGI. The V and J ends lost 6 bases and 0 bases respectively, with 20 bases between them. This chain's CDR3 is CASSYPGGGTMNTEAFF. In nucleotides, the CDR3 is TGTGCCAGCAGCTACCCCGGAGGAGGGACCATGAACACTGAAGCTTTCTTT.

The sample holds a few counts of this clonotype. The rearrangement links TRBV29-1 to TRBJ2-7; 10 bases fit TRBD2. From germline, CDR1 is SQVTM and CDR2 ANQGSEA. This CDR3 comprises 13 residues. Germline trimming cut 7 bases from V and 7 bases from J; bases unmatched to any gene: 10. CDR3 sequence reads: CSADGVAGGEQYF. Written as DNA, the CDR3 is TGCAGCGCCGACGGGGTAGCGGGAGGTGAGCAGTACTTC.